Shown below are 19 T cell receptor beta chains from a single sample sequenced in a study of cytomegalovirus exposure and HLA in healthy donors. The PCR employed 60 Vbeta primers together with 13 Jbeta primers. The repertoire was sequenced with immunoSEQ multiplex PCR; TCRdb's copy has only in-frame clones and lacks some. The profile covers about 88,000 clones, with 70% to 90% appearing a single time and 2.3% taken by the ten largest. The material sequenced was PBMCs. The source of these receptors is a man between 18 and 35 years old in good health and CMV-seronegative.

The chain carries TRBV5-4 and TRBJ1-6; TRBD1 might be the D (5 bases). V lost 3 bases, J lost 0 bases, and 13 bases lay in between. The CDR3 has 17 residues. The V gene's germline CDR1 is SGHNT and CDR2 YYREEE (reference sequence). CDR3 sequence: CASSSGGTSSYNSPLHF. CDR3 coding DNA: TGTGCCAGCAGCTCTGGCGGGACTAGCTCCTATAATTCACCCCTCCACTTT.

V gene TRBV18 combines with J gene TRBJ2-7; possible D gene TRBD1, 5 bases. Germline V gene sequence: CDR1 KGHSH, CDR2 LQKENI. This CDR3 comprises 15 residues. Trimming pared 0 bases from V and 2 bases from J, leaving 11 bases between. CDR3 in amino acids: CASSPPRVPPYEQYF. Here the CDR3 DNA reads TGTGCCAGCTCACCACCCAGGGTTCCCCCCTACGAGCAGTACTTC.

This clone has only one observation. CDR3 bases: TGCAGCGCCCGACTAGAGACCCAGTACTTC. It codes for CSARLETQYF. The genes are TRBV29-1 and TRBJ2-5; no firm D call. CDR1 is SQVTM, CDR2 ANQGSEA, per germline. The CDR3 length is 10 residues. V was pared by 7 bases and J by 4 bases, with 7 bases between. Based on the CDR3 plus reference TRBV29-1 and TRBJ2-5, the full variable domain is SAVISQKPSRDICQRGTSLTIQCQVDSQVTMMFWYRQQPGQSLTLIATANQGSEATYESGFVIDKFPISRPNLTFSTLTVSNMSPEDSSIYLCSARLETQYFGPGTRLLVL.

V usage is TRBV30 and J usage is TRBJ2-1; a weak D match, TRBD1 (6 bases). The germline gives CDR1 GTSNPN, CDR2 SVGIG (reference sequence). V shed 2 bases and J shed 3 bases, with 14 bases lying between them. The CDR3 extends over 15 amino acids. CDR3 sequence: CAWSPGHRVYNEQFF. The CDR3 DNA is TGTGCCTGGAGTCCGGGACACCGGGTCTACAATGAGCAGTTCTTC.

This clone was observed a few times. The chain couples TRBV6-1 to TRBJ2-2, with D maybe TRBD2 (7 bases). Germline CDR1 and CDR2: MNHNS and SASEGT. The CDR3 is made up of 14 amino acids. V lost 8 bases, J lost 1 base, and 11 bases lay in between. In nucleotides, the CDR3 is TGTGCCAGCCGAGCGGGACAGAACACCGGGGAGCTGTTTTTT. It codes for CASRAGQNTGELFF.

This chain connects TRBV11-2 to TRBJ2-3; 10 nucleotides agree with TRBD2. Germline-derived CDR1 and CDR2 are SGHAT and FQNNGV. J was trimmed by 4 bases and V by 5 bases; bases with no gene match: 6. This CDR3 is built from 15 residues. CDR3 loop: CASSPSGSRADTQYF. CDR3 bases: TGTGCCAGCAGCCCTAGCGGGAGCCGGGCAGATACGCAGTATTTT.

J is TRBJ2-1 and V is TRBV2; tentatively, D is TRBD1 (6 bases). Germline V gene data show CDR1 as SNHLY and CDR2 as FYNNEI. This CDR3 comprises 15 residues. Deletions cut 4 bases from V and 0 bases from J, with 10 bases between. CDR3: CASSVQGPSYNEQFF. The CDR3 bases are TGTGCCAGCAGTGTCCAGGGGCCCTCCTACAATGAGCAGTTCTTC.

Only a few counts were recorded for this clone. This chain links TRBV30 with TRBJ2-3, with D maybe TRBD2 (5 bases). This CDR3 is built from 14 residues. In germline, CDR1 is GTSNPN, CDR2 SVGIG (reference sequence). The V and J ends lost 5 bases and 3 bases respectively, with 15 bases between them. CDR3 residues: CAWDSGVPTDTQYF. The DNA of the CDR3 is TGTGCCTGGGATTCCGGGGTCCCTACAGATACGCAGTATTTT.

The chain has TRBV5-4 and TRBJ2-1, with a weak D call TRBD2 (7 bases). CDR1 SGHNT and CDR2 YYREEE come from the germline V gene (reference sequence). V gave up 4 bases and J gave up 12 bases, with 20 bases separating them. The CDR3 runs to 14 residues. CDR3 nucleotide sequence: TGTGCCAGCAGCACCCCTAGGGGGGGGGAAAGGCAGTTCTTC. Translation: CASSTPRGGERQFF.

This chain uses TRBV28 with TRBJ2-4, with 8 bases aligning to TRBD2. The trim removed 5 bases at V and 0 bases at J, leaving 0 bases unmatched. The CDR3 is 14 amino acids. In germline, CDR1 is MDHEN, CDR2 SYDVKM. The CDR3 bases are TGTGCCAGCAGTCTAGCGGGAGCCAAAAACATTCAGTACTTC. It is translated as CASSLAGAKNIQYF.

This sequence joins TRBV7-9 and TRBJ2-1, with 7 bases aligning to TRBD2. The J segment lost 6 bases and the V segment lost 5 bases, leaving 13 bases of the junction unmatched. CDR1 is SEHNR and CDR2 is FQNEAQ in the germline V gene (reference sequence). The CDR3 covers 16 residues. The CDR3 DNA follows: TGTGCCAGCAGCCATCAGGGCGGGGGATGGGGCAATGAGCAGTTCTTC. Amino acids: CASSHQGGGWGNEQFF.

The chain has TRBV19 and TRBJ1-6; no firm D call. Trimming removed 5 bases from V and 14 bases from J, with 16 bases in between. The CDR3 is 13 residues long. Per germline, CDR1 LNHDA and CDR2 SQIVND (reference sequence). CDR3 protein: CASSSAGTESLHF. The CDR3 DNA sequence: TGTGCCAGTAGTTCGGCGGGAACAGAATCCCTCCACTTT.

This clone appeared a single time. This chain uses TRBV30 with TRBJ1-4, with TRBD1 matching over 7 bases. CDR3 length: 15 residues. The trim removed 2 bases at V and 5 bases at J, leaving 8 bases unmatched. The V gene's germline CDR1 is GTSNPN and CDR2 SVGIG (reference sequence). DNA of the CDR3: TGTGCCTGGAGTTTAACAGGGGACCCGAATGAAAAACTGTTTTTT. This codes for CAWSLTGDPNEKLFF.

The V call is TRBV13, the J call TRBJ2-5; no clear D. The better agreement between TRBJ2-7 and the DNA end casts doubt on the J call. The CDR3 runs to 16 residues. The germline gives CDR1 PRHDT, CDR2 FYEKMQ (reference sequence). In nucleotides, the CDR3 is TGTGCCAGCAGCTTAGGCCTCCCGGGTCCCGACTACGAGCAGTACTTC. Its translation is CASSLGLPGPDYEQYF.

The chain employs TRBV11-2 and TRBJ2-6; D uncertain. The CDR3 spans 16 residues. Germline V gene lookup returns CDR1 SGHAT and CDR2 FQNNGV. The ends were cut back, 5 bases at V and 1 base at J, with 12 bases in the middle. The CDR3 coding sequence is TGTGCCAGCAGCCGAGGAATGACGTCTGGGGCCAACGTCCTGACTTTC. Encoded protein: CASSRGMTSGANVLTF.

The V call is TRBV5-4, the J call TRBJ2-1; D possibly corresponds to TRBD1 (5 bases). Trimming shortened V by 3 bases and J by 7 bases, and 8 bases separated the two germline ends. CDR1 is SGHNT and CDR2 is YYREEE in the germline V gene (reference sequence). The CDR3 is made up of 12 amino acids. The DNA for the CDR3 is TGTGCCAGCAGCTCCCAGGGAAATGAGCAGTTCTTC. It specifies CASSSQGNEQFF.

The chain couples TRBV5-5 to TRBJ1-5, with D perhaps matching TRBD1 (5 bases). CDR1 SGHKS and CDR2 YYEKEE come from the germline V gene (reference sequence). V dropped 4 bases and J dropped 5 bases, with 13 bases sitting between them. The length of the CDR3 is 14 residues. CDR3 DNA sequence: TGTGCCAGCAGCAAGGGGCGGGGAGATCAGCCCCAGCATTTT. Its protein product is CASSKGRGDQPQHF.

The chain uses TRBV7-2 and TRBJ2-5; TRBD2 matches 9 bases. The CDR3 is 17 amino acids. The ends lost 1 base at V and 5 bases at J; junction bases unmatched: 11. Germline V lookup: CDR1 SGHTA, CDR2 FQGNSA. The DNA of the CDR3 is TGTGCCAGCAGCTTAGAGCGTGGCGGGAGGGTGAGGGAGACCCAGTACTTC. It yields the protein CASSLERGGRVRETQYF.

CDR3 in amino acids: CATSRAGWAGGSYEQYF. CDR3 nucleotides: TGTGCCACCAGCAGAGCCGGGTGGGCGGGAGGCTCCTACGAGCAGTACTTC. This chain connects TRBV15 to TRBJ2-7, with 8 positions matching TRBD2. The CDR3 is made up of 17 amino acids. Looked up from germline, CDR1 is LNHNV and CDR2 is YYDKDF (reference sequence). J lost 0 bases, V lost 1 base, and 8 bases had no gene match.